These 2 T cell receptor beta chains came from one sample sequenced in a study of T cell clones after liver transplantation. The assay was immunoSEQ multiplex PCR, and TCRdb's table has in-frame clones only and misses some. The sample carries approximately 11,000 clones, 70% to 75% recorded once. Sequencing was performed on CD4+ T cells from blood, taken about 2.5 years after liver transplant. The source of these receptors is a human patient who received a liver transplant. Certain T cells may be donor cells from the graft.

The rearrangement joins TRBV7-8 to TRBJ1-1; 10 bases line up with TRBD1. In germline, CDR1 is SGHVS, CDR2 FQNEAQ. The J segment lost 4 bases and the V segment lost 3 bases, leaving 2 bases of the junction unmatched. This CDR3 has 14 amino acids. The CDR3 coding sequence is TGTGCCAGCAGCTTGAGGACAGGGGGCACTGAAGCTTTCTTT. It codes for CASSLRTGGTEAFF.

The V gene is TRBV30, the J gene TRBJ2-1; 9 bases map to TRBD2. CDR1 is GTSNPN and CDR2 is SVGIG in the germline V gene (reference sequence). Trimming removed 3 bases from V and 6 bases from J; junction bases left unmatched: 3. This CDR3 contains 13 residues. The CDR3 loop reads CAWRLAGTNEQFF. CDR3 nucleotides: TGTGCCTGGAGGCTAGCGGGAACCAATGAGCAGTTCTTC.